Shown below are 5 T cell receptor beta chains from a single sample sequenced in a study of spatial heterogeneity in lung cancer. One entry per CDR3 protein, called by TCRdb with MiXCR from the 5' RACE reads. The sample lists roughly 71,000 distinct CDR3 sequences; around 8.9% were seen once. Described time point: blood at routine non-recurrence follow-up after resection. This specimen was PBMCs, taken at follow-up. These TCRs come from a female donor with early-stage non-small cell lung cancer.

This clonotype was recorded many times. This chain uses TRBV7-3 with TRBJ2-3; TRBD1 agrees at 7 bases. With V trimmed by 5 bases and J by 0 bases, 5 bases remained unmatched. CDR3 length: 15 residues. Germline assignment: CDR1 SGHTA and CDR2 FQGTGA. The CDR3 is CASSIDRVSTDTQYF. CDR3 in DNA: TGTGCCAGCAGCATAGACAGGGTTAGCACAGATACGCAGTATTTT.

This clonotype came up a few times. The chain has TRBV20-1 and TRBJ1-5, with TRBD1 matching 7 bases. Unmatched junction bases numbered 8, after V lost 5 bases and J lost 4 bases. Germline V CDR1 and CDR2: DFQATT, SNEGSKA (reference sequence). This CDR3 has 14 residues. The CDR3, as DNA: TGCAGTGCTGCTCCCAGGGGGGTTAATCAGCCCCAGCATTTT. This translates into CSAAPRGVNQPQHF.

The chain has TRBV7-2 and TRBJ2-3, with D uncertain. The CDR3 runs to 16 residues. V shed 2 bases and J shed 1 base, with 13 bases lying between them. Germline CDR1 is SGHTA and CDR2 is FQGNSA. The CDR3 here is CASSLLSHPRTDTQYF. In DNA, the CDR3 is TGTGCCAGCAGCTTATTGTCCCACCCGCGCACAGATACGCAGTATTTT.

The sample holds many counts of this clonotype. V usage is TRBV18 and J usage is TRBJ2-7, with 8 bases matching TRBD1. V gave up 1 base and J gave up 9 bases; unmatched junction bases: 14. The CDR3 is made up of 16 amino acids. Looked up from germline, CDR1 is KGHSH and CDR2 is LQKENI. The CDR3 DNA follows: TGTGCCAGCTCACCACGATCCGGGACAGGCTCCCGGGGGCAGTACTTC. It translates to CASSPRSGTGSRGQYF.

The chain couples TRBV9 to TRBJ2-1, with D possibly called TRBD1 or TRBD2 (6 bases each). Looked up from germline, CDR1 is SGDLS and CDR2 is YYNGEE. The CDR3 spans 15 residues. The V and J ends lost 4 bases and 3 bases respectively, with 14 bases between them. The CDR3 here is CASSPLEGGYNEQFF. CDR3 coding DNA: TGTGCCAGCAGCCCCCTAGAGGGGGGCTACAATGAGCAGTTCTTC.